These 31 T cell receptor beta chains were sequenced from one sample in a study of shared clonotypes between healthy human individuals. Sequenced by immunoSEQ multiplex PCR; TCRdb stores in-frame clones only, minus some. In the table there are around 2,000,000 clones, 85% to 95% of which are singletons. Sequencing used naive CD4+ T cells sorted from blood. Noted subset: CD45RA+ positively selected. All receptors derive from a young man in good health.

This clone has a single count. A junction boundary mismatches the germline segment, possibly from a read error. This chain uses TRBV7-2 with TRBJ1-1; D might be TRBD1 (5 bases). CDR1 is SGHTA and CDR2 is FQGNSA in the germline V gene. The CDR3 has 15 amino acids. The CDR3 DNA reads TGTGCCAGCAGCCTAGCCGGGACGGTGAACACTGAAGCTTTCTTT. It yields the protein CASSLAGTVNTEAFF. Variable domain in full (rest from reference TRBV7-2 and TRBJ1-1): GAGVSQSPSNKVTEKGKDVELRCDPISGHTALYWYRQSLGQGLEFLIYFQGNSAPDKSGLPSDRFSAERTGGSVSTLTIQRTQQEDSAVYLCASSLAGTVNTEAFFGQGTRLTVV.

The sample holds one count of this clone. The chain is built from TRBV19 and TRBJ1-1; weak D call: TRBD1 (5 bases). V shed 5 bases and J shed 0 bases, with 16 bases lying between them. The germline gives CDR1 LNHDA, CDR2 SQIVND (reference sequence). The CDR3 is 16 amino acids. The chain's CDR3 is CASSLRDFTMNTEAFF. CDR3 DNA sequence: TGTGCCAGTAGTCTCCGGGACTTTACTATGAACACTGAAGCTTTCTTT.

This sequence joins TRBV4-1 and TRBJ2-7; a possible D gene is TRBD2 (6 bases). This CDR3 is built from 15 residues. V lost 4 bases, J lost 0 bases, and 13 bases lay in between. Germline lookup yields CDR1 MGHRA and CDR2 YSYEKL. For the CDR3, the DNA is TGCGCCAGCAGCCCACTAATCGGGAGCTCCTACGAGCAGTACTTC. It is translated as CASSPLIGSSYEQYF.

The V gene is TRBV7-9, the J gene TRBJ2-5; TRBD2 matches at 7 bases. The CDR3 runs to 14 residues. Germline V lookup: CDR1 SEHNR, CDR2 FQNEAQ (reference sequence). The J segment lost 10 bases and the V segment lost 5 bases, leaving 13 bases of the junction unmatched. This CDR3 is CASSVRLEGGDQYF. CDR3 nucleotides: TGTGCCAGCAGCGTAAGACTGGAGGGAGGGGACCAGTACTTC.

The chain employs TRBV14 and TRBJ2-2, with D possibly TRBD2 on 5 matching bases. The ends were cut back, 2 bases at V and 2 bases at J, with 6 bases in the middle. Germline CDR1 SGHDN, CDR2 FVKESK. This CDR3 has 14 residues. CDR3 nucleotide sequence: TGTGCCAGCAGCCAACTAGCCAACACCGGGGAGCTGTTTTTT. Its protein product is CASSQLANTGELFF.

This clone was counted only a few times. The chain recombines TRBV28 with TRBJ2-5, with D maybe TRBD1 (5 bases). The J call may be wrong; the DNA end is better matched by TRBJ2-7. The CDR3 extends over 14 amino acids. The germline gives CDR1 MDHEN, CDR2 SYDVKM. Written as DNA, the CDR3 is TGTGCCAGCAGTTTAAACAGGTTCTTCTACGAGCAGTACTTC. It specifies CASSLNRFFYEQYF.

The CDR3 reads CASTHSGLRGYTF. As DNA, the CDR3 is TGTGCCAGCACTCATTCAGGTCTACGAGGCTACACCTTC. V usage is TRBV25-1 and J usage is TRBJ1-2, with D uncertain. Deletions cut 7 bases from V and 8 bases from J, with 17 bases between. Germline values: CDR1 MGHDK, CDR2 SYGVNS. The CDR3 has 13 residues.

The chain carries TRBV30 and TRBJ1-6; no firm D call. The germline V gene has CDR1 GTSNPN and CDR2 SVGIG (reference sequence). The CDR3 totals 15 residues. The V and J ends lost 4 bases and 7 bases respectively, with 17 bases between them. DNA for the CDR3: TGTGCCTGGACTCCCAATCTGGGCTCCAATTCACCCCTCCACTTT. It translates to CAWTPNLGSNSPLHF.

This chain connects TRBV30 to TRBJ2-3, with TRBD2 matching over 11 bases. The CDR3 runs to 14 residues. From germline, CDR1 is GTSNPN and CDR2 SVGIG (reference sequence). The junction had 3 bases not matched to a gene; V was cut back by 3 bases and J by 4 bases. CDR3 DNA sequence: TGTGCCTGGAGAGGTAGCGGGGGGGCAGATACGCAGTATTTT. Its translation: CAWRGSGGADTQYF.

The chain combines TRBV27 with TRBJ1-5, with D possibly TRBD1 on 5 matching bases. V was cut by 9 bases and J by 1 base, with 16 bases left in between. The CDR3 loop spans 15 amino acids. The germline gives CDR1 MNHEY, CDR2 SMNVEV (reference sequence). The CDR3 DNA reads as TGTGCCAGTCACCCCGGGGCGCTAAGCAATCAGCCCCAGCATTTT. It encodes CASHPGALSNQPQHF.

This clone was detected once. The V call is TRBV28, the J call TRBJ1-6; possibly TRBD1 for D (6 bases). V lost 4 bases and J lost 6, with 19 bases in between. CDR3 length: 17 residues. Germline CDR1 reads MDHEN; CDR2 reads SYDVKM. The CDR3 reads CASSSLLDRLSNSPLHF. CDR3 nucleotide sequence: TGTGCCAGCAGTTCCCTATTAGACAGGTTGAGTAATTCACCCCTCCACTTT.

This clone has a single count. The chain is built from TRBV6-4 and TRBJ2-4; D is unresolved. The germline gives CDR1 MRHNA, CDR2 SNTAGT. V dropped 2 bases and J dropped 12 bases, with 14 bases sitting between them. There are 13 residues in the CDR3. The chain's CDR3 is CASSDPKMAAQYF. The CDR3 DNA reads TGTGCCAGCAGTGACCCCAAGATGGCGGCTCAGTACTTC.

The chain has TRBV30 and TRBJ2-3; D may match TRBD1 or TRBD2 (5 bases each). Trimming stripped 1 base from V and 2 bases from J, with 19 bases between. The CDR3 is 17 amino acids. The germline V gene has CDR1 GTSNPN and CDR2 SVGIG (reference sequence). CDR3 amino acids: CAWSGGMLPHHTDTQYF. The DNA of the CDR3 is TGTGCCTGGAGTGGGGGGATGTTACCCCATCACACAGATACGCAGTATTTT.

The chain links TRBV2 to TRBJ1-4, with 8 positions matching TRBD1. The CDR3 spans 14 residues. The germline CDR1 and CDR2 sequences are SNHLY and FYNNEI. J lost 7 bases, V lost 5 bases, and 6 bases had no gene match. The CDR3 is CASSLGQGSEKLFF. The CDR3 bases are TGTGCCAGCAGTCTTGGACAGGGAAGTGAAAAACTGTTTTTT.

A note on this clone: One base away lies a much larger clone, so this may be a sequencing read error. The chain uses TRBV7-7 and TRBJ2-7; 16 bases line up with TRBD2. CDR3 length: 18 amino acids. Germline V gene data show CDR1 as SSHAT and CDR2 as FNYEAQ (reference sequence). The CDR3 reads CASSPGTSGRAKSYEQYF. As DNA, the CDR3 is TGTGCTAGCAGCCCCGGGACTAGCGGGAGGGCAAAATCCTACGAGCAGTACTTC.

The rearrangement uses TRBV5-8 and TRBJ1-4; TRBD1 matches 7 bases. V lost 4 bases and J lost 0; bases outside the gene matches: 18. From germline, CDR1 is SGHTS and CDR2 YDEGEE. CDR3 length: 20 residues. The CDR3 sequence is CASSDRPDRVKRATNEKLFF. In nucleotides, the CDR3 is TGTGCCAGCAGCGATCGACCCGACAGGGTAAAAAGGGCAACTAATGAAAAACTGTTTTTT.

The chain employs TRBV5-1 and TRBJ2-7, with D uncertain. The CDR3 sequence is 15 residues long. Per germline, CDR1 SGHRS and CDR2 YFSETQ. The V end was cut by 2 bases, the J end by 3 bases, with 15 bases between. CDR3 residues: CASSLDGSNSYEQYF. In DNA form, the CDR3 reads TGCGCCAGCAGCTTAGACGGTAGCAATAGCTACGAGCAGTACTTC.

The DNA of the CDR3 is TGTGCCATCAGTAGAAGTGAGATCCAAGAGACCCAGTACTTC. Translated, it gives CAISRSEIQETQYF. The chain has TRBV10-3 and TRBJ2-5; D is uncertain. Trimming shortened V by 5 bases and J by 1 base, and 11 bases separated the two germline ends. CDR3 length: 14 amino acids. Germline loops: CDR1 ENHRY, CDR2 SYGVKD.

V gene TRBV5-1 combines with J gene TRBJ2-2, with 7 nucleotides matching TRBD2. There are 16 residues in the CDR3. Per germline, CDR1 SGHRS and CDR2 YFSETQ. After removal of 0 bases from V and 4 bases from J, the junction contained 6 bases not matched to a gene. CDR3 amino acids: CASSLVAGVSTGELFF. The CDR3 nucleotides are TGCGCCAGCAGCTTGGTCGCGGGAGTGAGCACCGGGGAGCTGTTTTTT.

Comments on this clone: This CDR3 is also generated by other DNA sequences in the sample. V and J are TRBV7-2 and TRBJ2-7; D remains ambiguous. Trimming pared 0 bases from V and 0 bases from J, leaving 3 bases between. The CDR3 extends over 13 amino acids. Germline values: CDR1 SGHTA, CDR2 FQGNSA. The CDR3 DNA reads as TGTGCCAGCAGCTTAGCGCGCTCCTACGAGCAGTACTTC. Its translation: CASSLARSYEQYF.

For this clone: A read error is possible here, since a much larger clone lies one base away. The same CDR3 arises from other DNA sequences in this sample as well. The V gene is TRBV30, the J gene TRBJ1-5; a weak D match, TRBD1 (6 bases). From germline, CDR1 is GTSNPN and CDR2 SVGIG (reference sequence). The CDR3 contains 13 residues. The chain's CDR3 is CAWSRGVSQPQHF. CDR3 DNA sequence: TGTGCCTGGAGTAGGGGGGTAAGTCAGCCTCAGCATTTT.

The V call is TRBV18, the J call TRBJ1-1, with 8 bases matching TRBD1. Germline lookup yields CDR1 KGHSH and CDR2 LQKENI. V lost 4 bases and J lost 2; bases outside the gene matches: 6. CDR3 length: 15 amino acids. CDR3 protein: CASSLQGQANTEAFF. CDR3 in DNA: TGTGCCAGCTCACTACAGGGACAGGCTAACACTGAAGCTTTCTTT.

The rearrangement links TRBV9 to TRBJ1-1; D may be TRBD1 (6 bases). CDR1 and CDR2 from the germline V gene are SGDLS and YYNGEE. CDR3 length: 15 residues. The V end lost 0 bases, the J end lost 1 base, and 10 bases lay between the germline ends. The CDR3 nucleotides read TGTGCCAGCAGCGTAGGGGACACTAAGAACACTGAAGCTTTCTTT. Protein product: CASSVGDTKNTEAFF.

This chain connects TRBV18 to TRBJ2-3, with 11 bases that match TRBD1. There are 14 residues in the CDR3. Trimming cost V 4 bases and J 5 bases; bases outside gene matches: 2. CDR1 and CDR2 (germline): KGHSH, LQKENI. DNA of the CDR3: TGTGCCAGCTCACGGACAGGGGGCAAAGATACGCAGTATTTT. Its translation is CASSRTGGKDTQYF.

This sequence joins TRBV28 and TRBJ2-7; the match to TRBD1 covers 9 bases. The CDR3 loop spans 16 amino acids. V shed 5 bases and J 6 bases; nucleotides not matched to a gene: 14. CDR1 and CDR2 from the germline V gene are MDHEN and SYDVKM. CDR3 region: CASSAQPGQGPLEQYF. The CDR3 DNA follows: TGTGCCAGCAGTGCACAGCCGGGACAGGGACCCCTCGAGCAGTACTTC.

The CDR3 loop reads CASSPLQAGNTEAFF. The CDR3 nucleotides are TGTGCCAGCTCACCACTTCAGGCAGGGAACACTGAAGCTTTCTTT. The V gene is TRBV18, the J gene TRBJ1-1; unclear D gene. CDR1 is KGHSH, CDR2 LQKENI, per germline. V lost 1 base and J lost 1, with 10 bases in between. The CDR3 extends over 15 amino acids.

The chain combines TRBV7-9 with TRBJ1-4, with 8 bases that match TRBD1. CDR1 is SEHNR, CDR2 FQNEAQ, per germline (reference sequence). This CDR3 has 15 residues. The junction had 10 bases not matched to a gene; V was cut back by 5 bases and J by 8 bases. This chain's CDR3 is CASSKTGGIGEKLFF. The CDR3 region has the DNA TGTGCCAGCAGCAAAACAGGGGGAATAGGCGAAAAACTGTTTTTT.

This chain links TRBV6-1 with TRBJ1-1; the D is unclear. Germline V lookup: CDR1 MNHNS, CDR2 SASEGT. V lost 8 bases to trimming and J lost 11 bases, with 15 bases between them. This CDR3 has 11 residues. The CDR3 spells CASYRVFEAFF. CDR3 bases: TGTGCCAGCTACCGGGTCTTCGAGGCTTTCTTT.

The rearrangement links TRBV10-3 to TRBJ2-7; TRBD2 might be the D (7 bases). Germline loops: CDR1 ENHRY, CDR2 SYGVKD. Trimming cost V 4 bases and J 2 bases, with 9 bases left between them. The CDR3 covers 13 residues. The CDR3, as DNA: TGTGCCATCAGTGGGGAGGGGGCCTACGAGCAGTACTTC. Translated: CAISGEGAYEQYF.

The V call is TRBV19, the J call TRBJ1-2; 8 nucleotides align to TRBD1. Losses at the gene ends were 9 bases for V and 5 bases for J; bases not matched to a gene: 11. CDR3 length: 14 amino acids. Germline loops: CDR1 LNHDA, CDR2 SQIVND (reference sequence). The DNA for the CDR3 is TGTGCCAGCCAGCGGACAGGGTTATCATATGGCTACACCTTC. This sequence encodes CASQRTGLSYGYTF.

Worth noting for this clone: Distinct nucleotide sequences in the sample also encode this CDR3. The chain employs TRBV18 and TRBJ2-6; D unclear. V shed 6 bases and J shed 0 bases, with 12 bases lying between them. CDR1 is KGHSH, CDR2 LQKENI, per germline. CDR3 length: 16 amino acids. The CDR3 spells CASSPLGYSGANVLTF. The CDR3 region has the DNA TGTGCCAGCTCGCCCCTCGGTTACTCTGGGGCCAACGTCCTGACTTTC.